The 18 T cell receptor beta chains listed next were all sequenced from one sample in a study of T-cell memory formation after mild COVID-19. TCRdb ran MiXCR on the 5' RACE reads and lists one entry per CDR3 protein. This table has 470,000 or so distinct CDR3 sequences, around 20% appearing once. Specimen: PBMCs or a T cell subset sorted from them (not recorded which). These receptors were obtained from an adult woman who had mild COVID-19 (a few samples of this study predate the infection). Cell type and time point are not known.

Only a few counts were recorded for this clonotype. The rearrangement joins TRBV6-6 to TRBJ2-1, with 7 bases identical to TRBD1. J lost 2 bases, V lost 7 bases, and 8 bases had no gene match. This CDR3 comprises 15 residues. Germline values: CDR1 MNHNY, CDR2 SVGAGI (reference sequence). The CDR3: CASIKLQGAYNEQFF. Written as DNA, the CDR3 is TGTGCCAGCATCAAGCTTCAGGGGGCCTACAATGAGCAGTTCTTC.

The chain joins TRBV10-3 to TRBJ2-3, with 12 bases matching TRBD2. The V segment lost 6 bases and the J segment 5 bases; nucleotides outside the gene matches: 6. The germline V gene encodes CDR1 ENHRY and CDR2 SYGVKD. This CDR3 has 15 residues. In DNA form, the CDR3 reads TGTGCCATCAGCCTGACTAGCGGGAGTGAAGATACGCAGTATTTT. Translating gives CAISLTSGSEDTQYF.

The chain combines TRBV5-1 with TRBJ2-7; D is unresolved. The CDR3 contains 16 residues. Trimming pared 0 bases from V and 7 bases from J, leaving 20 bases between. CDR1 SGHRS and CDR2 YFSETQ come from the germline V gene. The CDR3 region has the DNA TGCGCCAGCAGCTTGGCCTTGTTTCTGCCAGTCGGGGAGCAGTACTTC. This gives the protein CASSLALFLPVGEQYF. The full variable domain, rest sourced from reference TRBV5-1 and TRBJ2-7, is KAGVTQTPRYLIKTRGQQVTLSCSPISGHRSVSWYQQTPGQGLQFLFEYFSETQRNKGNFPGRFSGRQFSNSRSEMNVSTLELGDSALYLCASSLALFLPVGEQYFGPGTRLTVT.

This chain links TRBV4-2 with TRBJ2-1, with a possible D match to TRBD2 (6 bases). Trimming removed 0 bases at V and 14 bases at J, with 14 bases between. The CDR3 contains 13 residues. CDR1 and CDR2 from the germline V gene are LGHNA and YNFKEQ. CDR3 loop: CASSQDRGWGEFF. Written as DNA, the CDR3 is TGTGCCAGCAGCCAAGATCGGGGATGGGGGGAGTTCTTC.

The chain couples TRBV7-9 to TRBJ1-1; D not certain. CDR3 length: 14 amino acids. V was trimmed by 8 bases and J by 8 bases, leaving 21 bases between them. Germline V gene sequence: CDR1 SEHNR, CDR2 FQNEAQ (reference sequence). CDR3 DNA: TGTGCCAGCGGAGTTAAGACAACCTCCCGCGAAGCTTTCTTT. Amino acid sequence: CASGVKTTSREAFF.

CDR3 sequence: CSVEASGRSYEQYF. As DNA, the CDR3 is TGCAGCGTTGAAGCTAGCGGGAGGAGCTACGAGCAGTACTTC. This chain connects TRBV29-1 to TRBJ2-7, with 11 bases that match TRBD2. This CDR3 spans 14 amino acids. The V and J ends lost 1 base and 3 bases, in that order; junction bases with no gene match: 2. The germline CDR1 and CDR2 sequences are SQVTM and ANQGSEA.

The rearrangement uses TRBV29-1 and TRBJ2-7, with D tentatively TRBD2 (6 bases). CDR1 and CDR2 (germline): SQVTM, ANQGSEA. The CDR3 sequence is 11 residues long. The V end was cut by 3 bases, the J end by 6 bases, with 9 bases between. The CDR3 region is CSVEGGPEQYF. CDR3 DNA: TGCAGCGTTGAGGGGGGACCCGAGCAGTACTTC.

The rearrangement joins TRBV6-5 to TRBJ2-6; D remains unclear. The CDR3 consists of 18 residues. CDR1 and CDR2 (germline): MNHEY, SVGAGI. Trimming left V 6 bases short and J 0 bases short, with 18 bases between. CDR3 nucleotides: TGTGCCAGCAGCTACGGACGACGATCGCCCTCTGGGGCCAACGTCCTGACTTTC. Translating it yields CASSYGRRSPSGANVLTF.

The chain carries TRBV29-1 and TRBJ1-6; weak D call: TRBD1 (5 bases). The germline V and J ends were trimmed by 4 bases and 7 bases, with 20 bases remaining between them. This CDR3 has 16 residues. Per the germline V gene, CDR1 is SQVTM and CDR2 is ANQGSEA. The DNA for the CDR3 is TGCAGCGTTGTTGTACCTCGGGACGGAGGGAATTCACCCCTCCACTTT. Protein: CSVVVPRDGGNSPLHF.

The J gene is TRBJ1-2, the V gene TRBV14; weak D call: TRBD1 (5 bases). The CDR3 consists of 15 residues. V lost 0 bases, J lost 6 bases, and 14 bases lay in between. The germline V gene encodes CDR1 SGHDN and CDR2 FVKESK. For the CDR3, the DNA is TGTGCCAGCAGCCAAGACCAGGGATGGAATAATGGCTACACCTTC. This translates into CASSQDQGWNNGYTF.

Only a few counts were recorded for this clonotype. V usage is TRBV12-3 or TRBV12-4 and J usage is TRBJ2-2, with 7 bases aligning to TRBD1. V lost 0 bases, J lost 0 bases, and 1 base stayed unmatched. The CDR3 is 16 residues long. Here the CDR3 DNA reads TGTGCCAGCAGTTTAGCAGGGGGCGCGAACACCGGGGAGCTGTTTTTT. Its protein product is CASSLAGGANTGELFF.

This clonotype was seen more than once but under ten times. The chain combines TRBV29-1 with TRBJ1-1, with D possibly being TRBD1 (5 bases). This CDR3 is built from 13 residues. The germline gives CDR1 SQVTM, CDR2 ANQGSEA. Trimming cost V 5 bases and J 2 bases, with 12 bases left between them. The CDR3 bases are TGCAGCGTTTGGAGGGACTCAAACACTGAAGCTTTCTTT. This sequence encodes CSVWRDSNTEAFF.

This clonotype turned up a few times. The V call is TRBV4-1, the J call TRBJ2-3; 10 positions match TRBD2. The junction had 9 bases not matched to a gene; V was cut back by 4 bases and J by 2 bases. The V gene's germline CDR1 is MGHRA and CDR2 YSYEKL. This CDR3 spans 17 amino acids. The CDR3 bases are TGCGCCAGCAGCCCACATACAGCGGGGGGGCCCACAGATACGCAGTATTTT. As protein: CASSPHTAGGPTDTQYF.

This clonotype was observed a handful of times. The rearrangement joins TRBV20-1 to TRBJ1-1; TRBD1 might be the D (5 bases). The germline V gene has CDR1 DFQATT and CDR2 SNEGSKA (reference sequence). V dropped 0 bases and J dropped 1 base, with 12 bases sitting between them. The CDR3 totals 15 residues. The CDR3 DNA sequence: TGCAGTGCTAGAGATATAGACAGCCGGAACACTGAAGCTTTCTTT. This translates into CSARDIDSRNTEAFF.

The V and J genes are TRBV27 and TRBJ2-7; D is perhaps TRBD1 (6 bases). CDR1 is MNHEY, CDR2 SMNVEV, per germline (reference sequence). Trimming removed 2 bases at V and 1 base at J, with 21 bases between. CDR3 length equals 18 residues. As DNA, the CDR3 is TGTGCCAGCAGTTTAAAGTTTCGACCAGGACAGCTATCCTACGAGCAGTACTTC. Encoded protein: CASSLKFRPGQLSYEQYF.

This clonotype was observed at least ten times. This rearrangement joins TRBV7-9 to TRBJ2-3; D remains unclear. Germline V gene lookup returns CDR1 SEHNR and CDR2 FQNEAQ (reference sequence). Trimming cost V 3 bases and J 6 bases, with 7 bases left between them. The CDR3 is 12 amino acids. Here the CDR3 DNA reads TGTGCCAGCAGCTTCCTAGACGATACGCAGTATTTT. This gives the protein CASSFLDDTQYF.

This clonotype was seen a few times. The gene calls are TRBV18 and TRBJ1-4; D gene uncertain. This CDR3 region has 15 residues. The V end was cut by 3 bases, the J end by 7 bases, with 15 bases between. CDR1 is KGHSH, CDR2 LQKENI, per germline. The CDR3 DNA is TGTGCCAGCTCACCCACGGGTGGGCAGGTTGAAAAACTGTTTTTT. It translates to CASSPTGGQVEKLFF.

The CDR3, as DNA: TGTGCCAGCTCACCCTCAGAAGGGTACCAAGAGACCCAGTACTTC. Amino acids: CASSPSEGYQETQYF. The rearrangement links TRBV18 to TRBJ2-5; D not certain. Trimming cost V 3 bases and J 0 bases, with 11 bases left between them. The germline V gene has CDR1 KGHSH and CDR2 LQKENI. The CDR3 runs 15 residues.